This T cell receptor beta chain was documented in a study of blood T cell repertoires in COVID-19. Whole-study context: Sites across the United States, Italy and Spain contributed samples from acute and convalescent COVID-19. Sample material is recorded as cDNA or gDNA derived from T cells, B-cell-depleted T cells, or PBMCs.

From germline, CDR1 is SGHRS and CDR2 YFSETQ. V trimming: 2 bases; J trimming: 9 bases; junction bases outside the gene matches: 12. The CDR3 consists of 17 residues. Per the original methods: Nucleated cell number was recorded as an estimate derived from reference gene primer amplification. Repertoires were generated with immunoSEQ multiplex PCR, while TCRdb's copy carries only in-frame clones and drops some. Clonal size and the V and J genes are those of that table, whereas D and trimming came from the DNA. This table holds over 100,000 clones, roughly 85% found once. The rearrangement links TRBV5-1 to TRBJ2-1, with 12 nucleotides matching TRBD2. Specimen: peripheral blood. The TCR was taken from a man between 40 and 49 years old with acute or convalescent COVID-19. DNA for the CDR3: TGCGCCAGCAGCTTCAGACTAGCGGGGGACTTCGGAAGTGAGCAGTTCTTC. Translation gives CASSFRLAGDFGSEQFF.